These T cell receptor beta chains were read from a single sample in a study of shared clonotypes between healthy human individuals. The protocol was immunoSEQ multiplex PCR, while the TCRdb copy is restricted to in-frame clones and leaves out a portion. Seen here are around 2,000,000 clones, 85% to 95% observed once, and the top ten hold under 1.5%. Sequencing was carried out using naive CD8+ T cells sorted from blood. The receptors derive from a man between 18 and 35 years old in good health. Each CDR3 is given with its conserved first and last residue. D genes are given only for firm matches. Expanded clones get a size class; other rows say once, few or many, or leave the size out.

CDR3nt: TGTGCCAGCAGCTCCCCGGGGGGGGACGAGCAGTACTTC
CDR3aa: CASSSPGGDEQYF
d_gene: TRBD2
abundance: .
j_gene: TRBJ2-7
v_gene: TRBV13

CDR3nt: TGTGCCAGCAGCCTGGGGGCGGAGGGCCCTTATGGCTACACCTTC
CDR3aa: CASSLGAEGPYGYTF
d_gene: .
abundance: .
j_gene: TRBJ1-2
v_gene: TRBV7-9

CDR3nt: TGTGCCAGTAGTCCCGGGACAGGGTCCGGGGAGCTGTTTTTT
CDR3aa: CASSPGTGSGELFF
d_gene: TRBD1
abundance: once
j_gene: TRBJ2-2
v_gene: TRBV19

CDR3nt: TGTGCTAGTGGTTTGCCCCGGGGTAGCGGCTACGAGCAGTACTTC
CDR3aa: CASGLPRGSGYEQYF
d_gene: .
abundance: .
j_gene: TRBJ2-7
v_gene: TRBV12-5

CDR3nt: TGTGCCAGCAGCTTAGAGTGGGCAGGTGACACCGGGGAGCTGTTTTTT
CDR3aa: CASSLEWAGDTGELFF
d_gene: .
abundance: .
j_gene: TRBJ2-2
v_gene: TRBV7-9

CDR3nt: TGTGCCAGCAGTACCTCGGGGGGCCCTGGAAACACCATATATTTT
CDR3aa: CASSTSGGPGNTIYF
d_gene: .
abundance: .
j_gene: TRBJ1-3
v_gene: TRBV9

CDR3nt: TGTGCCAGCACCCCCGGGGGGGGCGCTGAAGCTTTCTTT
CDR3aa: CASTPGGGAEAFF
d_gene: .
abundance: .
j_gene: TRBJ1-1
v_gene: TRBV6-5

CDR3nt: TGTGCCAGCAGCCCTTACATCCCGGGACCGTCGTATTTT
CDR3aa: CASSPYIPGPSYF
d_gene: .
abundance: .
j_gene: TRBJ2-3
v_gene: TRBV7-2

CDR3nt: TGTGCCAGCAGCTTGATACAGGGGGCCCACGAGCAGTACTTC
CDR3aa: CASSLIQGAHEQYF
d_gene: TRBD1
abundance: .
j_gene: TRBJ2-7
v_gene: TRBV5-4

CDR3nt: TGCGCCAGCAGCATTAGCGGACCCACCGGGGAGCTGTTTTTT
CDR3aa: CASSISGPTGELFF
d_gene: .
abundance: .
j_gene: TRBJ2-2
v_gene: TRBV5-1

CDR3nt: TGCGCCAGCACCCTCCGGGACCAGGGGACGGAGACCCAGTACTTC
CDR3aa: CASTLRDQGTETQYF
d_gene: .
abundance: .
j_gene: TRBJ2-5
v_gene: TRBV10-2

CDR3nt: TGTGCCAGCAGTTACTCTTCCTACTTGAACACCGGGGAGCTGTTTTTT
CDR3aa: CASSYSSYLNTGELFF
d_gene: .
abundance: .
j_gene: TRBJ2-2
v_gene: TRBV6-5

CDR3nt: TGTGCCAGCAGCCTGGGGACAGATAATGAAAAACTGTTTTTT
CDR3aa: CASSLGTDNEKLFF
d_gene: TRBD1
abundance: .
j_gene: TRBJ1-4
v_gene: TRBV9

CDR3nt: TGTGCCAGCAGTTTAGGTGATACGCAGTATTTT
CDR3aa: CASSLGDTQYF
d_gene: .
abundance: few
j_gene: TRBJ2-3
v_gene: TRBV27

CDR3nt: TGTGCCAGCAGCGGACTAGGCTACTACAATGAGCAGTTCTTC
CDR3aa: CASSGLGYYNEQFF
d_gene: TRBD2
abundance: once
j_gene: TRBJ2-1
v_gene: TRBV27

CDR3nt: TGTGCCAGCAGCTCCGGGACGAACTACAATGAGCAGTTCTTC
CDR3aa: CASSSGTNYNEQFF
d_gene: .
abundance: .
j_gene: TRBJ2-1
v_gene: TRBV5-6

CDR3nt: TGCAGCGCCCAGAAGAGGGGGTACCAAGAGACCCAGTACTTC
CDR3aa: CSAQKRGYQETQYF
d_gene: .
abundance: .
j_gene: TRBJ2-5
v_gene: TRBV29-1

CDR3nt: TGCGCCAGCAGCTTGGACGGGGGGGCCGCCTACGAGCAGTACTTC
CDR3aa: CASSLDGGAAYEQYF
d_gene: TRBD2
abundance: .
j_gene: TRBJ2-7
v_gene: TRBV5-1

CDR3nt: TGTGCCAGCACTGACCCACCTTACGAGCAGTACTTC
CDR3aa: CASTDPPYEQYF
d_gene: .
abundance: .
j_gene: TRBJ2-7
v_gene: TRBV6-1

CDR3nt: TGTGCCACCAGGCACGATGAGCAGTTCTTC
CDR3aa: CATRHDEQFF
d_gene: .
abundance: .
j_gene: TRBJ2-1
v_gene: TRBV25-1

CDR3nt: TGTGCCAGCAGCCCCGGACAACTAACTAATGAAAAACTGTTTTTT
CDR3aa: CASSPGQLTNEKLFF
d_gene: .
abundance: .
j_gene: TRBJ1-4
v_gene: TRBV5-5

CDR3nt: TGTGCTAGTGGTTTGACCCAAGCGGGAGGCTACAATGAGCAGTTCTTC
CDR3aa: CASGLTQAGGYNEQFF
d_gene: TRBD2
abundance: .
j_gene: TRBJ2-1
v_gene: TRBV12-5